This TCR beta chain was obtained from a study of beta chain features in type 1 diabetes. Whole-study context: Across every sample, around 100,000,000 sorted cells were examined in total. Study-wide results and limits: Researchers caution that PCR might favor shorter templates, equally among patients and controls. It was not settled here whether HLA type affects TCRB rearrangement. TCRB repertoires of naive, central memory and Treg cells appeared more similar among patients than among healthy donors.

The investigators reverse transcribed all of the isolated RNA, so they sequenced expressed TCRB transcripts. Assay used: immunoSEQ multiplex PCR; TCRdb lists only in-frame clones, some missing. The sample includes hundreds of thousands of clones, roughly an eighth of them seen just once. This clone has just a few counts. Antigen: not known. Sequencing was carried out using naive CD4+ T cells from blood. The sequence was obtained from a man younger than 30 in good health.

CDR3 in amino acids: CASSHAPEAFRLYGYTF. In DNA form, the CDR3 reads TGCGCCAGCAGCCATGCCCCGGAGGCGTTCCGTCTGTATGGCTACACCTTC. The V gene is TRBV4-1, the J gene TRBJ1-2; D unclear. The CDR3 has 17 amino acids. Germline V gives CDR1 MGHRA, CDR2 YSYEKL. Trimming pared 3 bases from V and 5 bases from J, leaving 22 bases between.